This entry concerns a single T cell receptor beta chain. Antigen unknown. Naive CD8 T cells were picked out by sorting for CD8+CD4-CCR7+CD45RA+. This specimen belongs to a study of molecular identifiers for immune sequencing clone quantification. For the study at large: Five aliquots were made in replicates from the RNA of about 19,000 or 110,000 naive CD8 cells, and four were sequenced.

General study results and limits: Investigators reportedly could detect spiked Jurkat TCR RNA from one cell among over 900,000 naive cells. Barcode-sharing identical TCR molecules could underestimate highly expanded clone sizes.

TCRdb redid the calling of the PCR reads with MiXCR, one entry per CDR3 protein. This table has 35,000 or so distinct CDR3 sequences, about a fifth appearing once. Germline assignment: CDR1 SGHVS and CDR2 FNYEAQ. The V end lost 2 bases, the J end lost 0 bases, and 16 bases lay between the germline ends. The CDR3 extends over 18 amino acids. The clonotype was recovered from a human donor in good health. Some libraries in this study had Jurkat cell RNA spiked in. The sequenced material came from naive CD8+ T cells from blood, with Jurkat cell RNA spiked in. This sample's subset: FACS-sorted CD8+CD4-CCR7+CD45RA+ naive T cells. The chain recombines TRBV7-6 with TRBJ1-4; D may be TRBD1 (5 bases). The CDR3 protein is CASSLTLQGEATNEKLFF. The CDR3 region has the DNA TGTGCCAGCAGCTTAACCTTACAAGGGGAGGCAACTAATGAAAAACTGTTTTTT. The full variable domain, rest sourced from reference TRBV7-6 and TRBJ1-4, is GAGVSQSPRYKVTKRGQDVALRCDPISGHVSLYWYRQALGQGPEFLTYFNYEAQQDKSGLPNDRFSAERPEGSISTLTIQRTEQRDSAMYRCASSLTLQGEATNEKLFFGSGTQLSVL.